This TCR beta chain originates from a study of blood T cell repertoires in COVID-19. Sequenced by immunoSEQ multiplex PCR; TCRdb stores in-frame clones only, minus some. The repertoire has 200,000 to 300,000 clones, about 89% of them found once; the top ten carry about 9.3%. Germline CDR1 and CDR2: MNHEY and SVGAGI. CDR3 length: 14 amino acids. The V gene lost 6 bases and the J gene lost 6 bases, with 17 bases spanning the gap. What was sequenced was PBMCs or T cells enriched from blood (not recorded which). This chain uses TRBV6-5 with TRBJ1-2; tentatively, D is TRBD1 (6 bases). The receptor was derived from a man aged 40-55 years who had recovered from COVID-19. The CDR3 spells CASRGTGYSDGYTF. As DNA, the CDR3 is TGTGCCAGCAGAGGTACAGGGTATTCTGATGGCTACACCTTC.